The 21 T cell receptor beta chains presented below share a single source sample, sequenced in a study of T cells after yellow fever vaccination. TCRdb independently ran MiXCR on the 5' RACE reads; one entry per CDR3 protein. The top ten hold roughly a sixth of the sample, which has more than 450,000 distinct CDR3 sequences, 21% seen once. Here the sequenced sample was PBMCs, taken 21 days after the first yellow fever vaccination. These receptors originate from a man younger than 35 who received the YFV17D yellow fever vaccine.

CDR3 in amino acids: CASSPYRETQYF. The CDR3, as DNA: TGTGCCAGCAGTCCATACAGAGAGACCCAGTACTTC. This chain uses TRBV12-3 or TRBV12-4 with TRBJ2-5; D unresolved. The CDR3 consists of 12 residues. The ends were cut back, 5 bases at V and 4 bases at J, with 8 bases in the middle.

The chain is built from TRBV12-3 or TRBV12-4 and TRBJ2-2, with TRBD1 identical over 7 bases. V was pared by 6 bases and J by 2 bases, with 6 bases of the junction left unmatched. There are 15 residues in the CDR3. CDR3 sequence (DNA): TGTGCCAGCAGATCGACAGGGCCAAACACCGGGGAGCTGTTTTTT. This sequence encodes CASRSTGPNTGELFF.

This clonotype was seen a handful of times. V is TRBV11-2 and J is TRBJ2-5; D remains unclear. V was cut by 2 bases and J by 4 bases, with 14 bases left in between. Germline lookup yields CDR1 SGHAT and CDR2 FQNNGV. The CDR3 runs 15 residues. In nucleotides, the CDR3 is TGTGCCAGCAGCTTATACGCCTTATCGGGAGAGACCCAGTACTTC. This translates into CASSLYALSGETQYF.

This clonotype has only one observation. Just one base apart from a much larger clone, this may be a read error. The CDR3 DNA sequence: TGTGCCAGCAGCCATACAGGGGTTAGCGCTGAAGCTTTCTTT. Protein: CASSHTGVSAEAFF. This chain connects TRBV4-2 to TRBJ1-1; 7 bases map to TRBD1. The CDR3 spans 14 residues. Trimming cost V 3 bases and J 6 bases; bases outside gene matches: 7. The germline V gene encodes CDR1 LGHNA and CDR2 YNFKEQ.

A few counts support this clonotype. This chain uses TRBV21-1 with TRBJ2-7; the table's D call, TRBD2, was not checked against the DNA. TRBV21-1 is a known pseudogene. The CDR3 has 19 residues. The CDR3 loop is CASSPQKGGDLAGEYEQYF. CDR3 nucleotides: TGTGCCAGCAGCCCCCAGAAAGGGGGGGACCTAGCGGGAGAATACGAGCAGTACTTC.

This clonotype was seen only a few times. The CDR3 reads CASSFLPSGGATGELFF. The CDR3 bases are TGTGCCAGCAGTTTTCTACCCAGCGGGGGGGCGACCGGGGAGCTGTTTTTT. This chain connects TRBV6-5 to TRBJ2-2; 10 bases match TRBD2. Looked up from germline, CDR1 is MNHEY and CDR2 is SVGAGI. V lost 4 bases to trimming and J lost 5 bases; unmatched junction nucleotides: 10. The CDR3 loop spans 17 amino acids.

At least ten counts were recorded for this clonotype. The chain links TRBV24-1 to TRBJ2-1; 9 nucleotides line up with TRBD1. The CDR3 is 15 amino acids. Germline V CDR1 and CDR2: KGHDR, SFDVKD. With V trimmed by 3 bases and J by 7 bases, 6 bases remained unmatched. The CDR3 is CATSDPGQGENEQFF. CDR3 nucleotide sequence: TGTGCCACCAGTGATCCGGGACAGGGTGAGAATGAGCAGTTCTTC.

The V gene is TRBV12-3 or TRBV12-4, the J gene TRBJ1-1; possibly TRBD1 for D (6 bases). V lost 5 bases and J 12 bases, leaving 22 bases between the germline ends. This CDR3 contains 14 residues. CDR3 region: CASSHREAAVLTFF. Here the CDR3 DNA reads TGTGCCAGCAGTCACAGGGAGGCGGCGGTCTTGACTTTCTTT.

This clonotype has just a few counts. The genes are TRBV20-1 and TRBJ1-6; no clear D. Trimming shortened V by 6 bases and J by 0 bases, and 12 bases separated the two germline ends. CDR1 and CDR2 from the germline V gene are DFQATT and SNEGSKA (reference sequence). The CDR3 contains 15 residues. The CDR3 DNA reads as TGCAGTGCGAGGTCCCAGAGCTCCTATAATTCACCCCTCCACTTT. Amino acid sequence: CSARSQSSYNSPLHF.

This clonotype was seen ten or more times. V and J are TRBV5-1 and TRBJ2-7, with a weak D call TRBD1 (5 bases). Germline lookup yields CDR1 SGHRS and CDR2 YFSETQ. CDR3 length: 13 residues. Trimming took 0 bases from V and 7 from J, leaving 11 bases between them. The DNA for the CDR3 is TGCGCCAGCAGCTTGGTTCAGGGTGGAGAGCAGTACTTC. Translating it yields CASSLVQGGEQYF.

This clonotype turned up a few times. The gene calls are TRBV6-1 and TRBJ1-4; 10 bases fit TRBD1. The germline V gene encodes CDR1 MNHNS and CDR2 SASEGT. The V gene end was trimmed by 10 bases and the J gene end by 10 bases; junction bases not matched to a gene: 18. This CDR3 region has 16 residues. The CDR3 sequence is CATRGSTGGKLGKLFF. The CDR3 DNA sequence: TGTGCCACCCGAGGGTCGACAGGGGGCAAGTTAGGAAAACTGTTTTTT.

This clonotype showed up just a few times. The chain couples TRBV29-1 to TRBJ2-6, with D unresolved. Germline-derived CDR1 and CDR2 are SQVTM and ANQGSEA. The CDR3 length is 12 residues. CDR3 sequence: CPYPSGANVLTF. The DNA for the CDR3 is TGCCCATATCCATCTGGGGCCAACGTCCTGACTTTC.

The chain links TRBV7-2 to TRBJ2-1, with 8 bases identical to TRBD1. Germline assignment: CDR1 SGHTA and CDR2 FQGNSA. Trimming removed 5 bases from V and 3 bases from J; junction bases left unmatched: 6. The CDR3 is 15 residues long. This chain's CDR3 is CASSPWDRLYNEQFF. As DNA, the CDR3 is TGTGCCAGCAGCCCGTGGGACAGGCTCTACAATGAGCAGTTCTTC.

This sequence joins TRBV5-5 and TRBJ2-5; 8 bases agree with TRBD1. This CDR3 region has 15 residues. Germline V gene lookup returns CDR1 SGHKS and CDR2 YYEKEE (reference sequence). V shed 2 bases, J shed 5 bases, and the junction held 8 bases outside the gene matches. Here the CDR3 reads CASSFRDRHLETQYF. CDR3 bases: TGTGCCAGCAGCTTTAGGGACAGGCATCTTGAGACCCAGTACTTC. Drawing the rest from reference TRBV5-5 and TRBJ2-5, the complete variable domain is DAGVTQSPTHLIKTRGQQVTLRCSPISGHKSVSWYQQVLGQGPQFIFQYYEKEERGRGNFPDRFSARQFPNYSSELNVNALLLGDSALYLCASSFRDRHLETQYFGPGTRLLVL.

This clonotype came up a few times. The rearrangement joins TRBV29-1 to TRBJ1-1, with a weak D call TRBD1 (5 bases). CDR1 and CDR2 from the germline V gene are SQVTM and ANQGSEA. The CDR3 has 12 amino acids. V was clipped by 3 bases and J by 7 bases, with 12 bases between them. CDR3 sequence: CSVEVRGGEAFF. The CDR3 DNA sequence: TGCAGCGTTGAGGTGCGGGGCGGTGAAGCTTTCTTT.

V usage is TRBV13 and J usage is TRBJ2-5; the match to TRBD2 covers 9 bases. V lost 1 base and J lost 2; bases outside the gene matches: 5. CDR3 length equals 16 residues. In germline, CDR1 is PRHDT, CDR2 FYEKMQ (reference sequence). In DNA form, the CDR3 reads TGTGCCAGCAGCTTAGTTGGTAGCGGGGGACAAGAGACCCAGTACTTC. The encoded protein is CASSLVGSGGQETQYF.

The CDR3 DNA is TGCGCCAGCAGCCAAGGAGCTGGACAGCTAACCTCTGGAAACACCATATATTTT. This sequence encodes CASSQGAGQLTSGNTIYF. The genes are TRBV4-3 and TRBJ1-3, with a possible D match to TRBD1 (6 bases). CDR1 and CDR2 (germline): LGHNA, YSLEER. The length of the CDR3 is 18 residues. V was clipped by 1 base and J by 0 bases, with 16 bases between them.

V and J are TRBV20-1 and TRBJ1-1; TRBD1 might be the D (5 bases). The V and J ends lost 4 bases and 5 bases respectively, with 20 bases between them. Germline assignment: CDR1 DFQATT and CDR2 SNEGSKA (reference sequence). The CDR3 is made up of 15 amino acids. The CDR3 region has the DNA TGCAGTGCTACGTTTGGCGAGCGGGGCGCGACTGAAGCTTTCTTT. Residues: CSATFGERGATEAFF.

This clonotype was counted between two and nine times. The DNA is left out, because the CDR3 cannot be placed on it with certainty; the CDR3 is given as TCRdb lists it. The chain is built from TRBV7-2 and TRBJ2-1; the D call TRBD2 from the table was never checked on the DNA. CDR1 is SGHTA, CDR2 FQGNSA, per germline. The CDR3 comprises 12 residues, both ends counted. The chain's CDR3 is CASSPFAGGSIF.

The V and J genes are TRBV4-3 and TRBJ2-2; 12 positions agree with TRBD2. Germline-derived CDR1 and CDR2 are LGHNA and YSLEER. The J segment lost 2 bases and the V segment lost 4 bases, leaving 11 bases of the junction unmatched. The CDR3 is 19 residues long. The DNA for the CDR3 is TGCGCCAGCAGCCCGTTGACTAGCGGGGGCATCGATAACACCGGGGAGCTGTTTTTT. It is translated as CASSPLTSGGIDNTGELFF.

This clonotype was recorded many times. The rearrangement uses TRBV20-1 and TRBJ2-1; 8 positions match TRBD2. There are 17 residues in the CDR3. Per germline, CDR1 DFQATT and CDR2 SNEGSKA (reference sequence). V was pared by 2 bases and J by 8 bases, with 17 bases of the junction left unmatched. The CDR3 coding sequence is TGCAGTGCTAGAATGGGACGGACGGGGGGGCCTCGGGATGAGCAGTTCTTC. Translating it yields CSARMGRTGGPRDEQFF.